A selection of T cell receptor beta chains follows, all from one sample in a study of blood T cell repertoires in COVID-19. Here immunoSEQ multiplex PCR was the method, and the copy in TCRdb shows in-frame clones only, minus some. The sample includes about 480,000 clones, about 89% seen only once; the top ten take about 8%. Sequencing was done on a sample of peripheral blood. These receptors were collected from a woman between 50 and 59 years old with COVID-19, enrolled during active disease. Both conserved end residues are part of each CDR3. D genes are given only for firm matches. Some rows mark clone size as missing; the rest say once, few, many or name a class of expanded clone.

v_call: TRBV30; clone_size: .; d_call: .; j_call: TRBJ2-1; cdr3_aa: CAWSVNRVGSNEQFF; cdr3_nt: TGTGCCTGGAGTGTGAACCGGGTAGGTTCAAATGAGCAGTTCTTC
v_call: TRBV11-1; clone_size: .; d_call: TRBD2; j_call: TRBJ2-1; cdr3_aa: CASSHGTSGYNEQFF; cdr3_nt: TGTGCCAGCAGCCACGGGACTAGCGGCTACAATGAGCAGTTCTTC
v_call: TRBV5-1; clone_size: .; d_call: TRBD1; j_call: TRBJ2-3; cdr3_aa: CASSPGGSTDTQYF; cdr3_nt: TGCGCCAGCAGTCCAGGGGGTTCCACAGATACGCAGTATTTT
v_call: TRBV30; clone_size: .; d_call: .; j_call: TRBJ1-2; cdr3_aa: CAWSIPSYGYTF; cdr3_nt: TGTGCCTGGAGCATTCCTAGCTATGGCTACACCTTC
v_call: TRBV5-1; clone_size: .; d_call: .; j_call: TRBJ2-3; cdr3_aa: CASSWTGTGGTDTQYF; cdr3_nt: TGCGCCAGCAGCTGGACAGGAACTGGAGGGACAGATACGCAGTATTTT
v_call: TRBV5-1; clone_size: .; d_call: .; j_call: TRBJ1-1; cdr3_aa: CASSLGSNSRAFF; cdr3_nt: TGCGCCAGCAGCTTGGGCAGTAACAGTCGAGCTTTCTTT
v_call: TRBV6-5; clone_size: .; d_call: .; j_call: TRBJ1-1; cdr3_aa: CASSYRGATEAFF; cdr3_nt: TGTGCCAGCAGTTACAGGGGCGCGACTGAAGCTTTCTTT
v_call: TRBV6-2/TRBV6-3; clone_size: .; d_call: TRBD2; j_call: TRBJ2-3; cdr3_aa: CASSYSRTSGGLPDTQYF; cdr3_nt: TGTGCCAGCAGTTACTCCCGGACTAGCGGGGGCCTGCCAGATACGCAGTATTTT
v_call: TRBV4-1; clone_size: .; d_call: TRBD1; j_call: TRBJ1-5; cdr3_aa: CASSPRVGGGYYDQPQHF; cdr3_nt: TGCGCCAGCAGCCCTCGGGTAGGGGGCGGCTATTACGATCAGCCCCAGCATTTT
v_call: TRBV6-5; clone_size: few; d_call: .; j_call: TRBJ1-1; cdr3_aa: CASSYPDSPEAFF; cdr3_nt: TGTGCCAGCAGTTACCCAGACAGCCCTGAAGCTTTCTTT
v_call: TRBV27; clone_size: .; d_call: .; j_call: TRBJ2-2; cdr3_aa: CASSLEQTNTGELFF; cdr3_nt: TGTGCCAGCAGTTTGGAACAGACGAACACCGGGGAGCTGTTTTTT
v_call: TRBV12-5; clone_size: .; d_call: TRBD1; j_call: TRBJ1-5; cdr3_aa: CASGLGRGLYQPQHF; cdr3_nt: TGTGCTAGTGGTTTGGGAAGGGGGCTATATCAGCCCCAGCATTTT
v_call: TRBV11-1; clone_size: few; d_call: .; j_call: TRBJ2-7; cdr3_aa: CASSLRRQSSYEQYF; cdr3_nt: TGTGCCAGCAGCTTACGTCGACAGAGCTCCTACGAGCAGTACTTC
v_call: TRBV9; clone_size: few; d_call: TRBD1; j_call: TRBJ2-7; cdr3_aa: CASSARDRGSYEQYF; cdr3_nt: TGTGCCAGCAGCGCCCGGGACAGGGGGAGCTACGAGCAGTACTTC
v_call: TRBV30; clone_size: .; d_call: .; j_call: TRBJ1-4; cdr3_aa: CAWTPPTTPINEKLFF; cdr3_nt: TGTGCCTGGACCCCACCGACAACACCGATTAATGAAAAACTGTTTTTT
v_call: TRBV6-5; clone_size: .; d_call: .; j_call: TRBJ2-5; cdr3_aa: CASRKRILQETQYF; cdr3_nt: TGTGCCAGCAGAAAGCGGATACTTCAAGAGACCCAGTACTTC
v_call: TRBV30; clone_size: once; d_call: .; j_call: TRBJ1-1; cdr3_aa: CAWSGVAGVMNTEAFF; cdr3_nt: TGTGCCTGGAGTGGAGTCGCAGGGGTAATGAACACTGAAGCTTTCTTT
v_call: TRBV13; clone_size: .; d_call: .; j_call: TRBJ1-5; cdr3_aa: CASSLGGGSNQPQHF; cdr3_nt: TGTGCCAGCAGCTTAGGAGGAGGAAGCAATCAGCCCCAGCATTTT
v_call: TRBV5-4; clone_size: .; d_call: TRBD2; j_call: TRBJ2-7; cdr3_aa: CASSPQSGGSYEQYF; cdr3_nt: TGTGCCAGCAGCCCGCAGTCGGGGGGAAGCTACGAGCAGTACTTC
v_call: TRBV2; clone_size: .; d_call: .; j_call: TRBJ2-6; cdr3_aa: CASKGEYSWVRANVLTF; cdr3_nt: TGTGCCAGCAAGGGGGAATACAGCTGGGTAAGGGCCAACGTCCTGACTTTC
v_call: TRBV2; clone_size: .; d_call: TRBD1; j_call: TRBJ1-2; cdr3_aa: CASSGDRTNYGYTF; cdr3_nt: TGTGCCAGCAGTGGGGACAGGACGAACTATGGCTACACCTTC
v_call: TRBV5-1; clone_size: .; d_call: .; j_call: TRBJ1-1; cdr3_aa: CASSLVLGEANTEAFF; cdr3_nt: TGCGCCAGCAGCTTGGTTTTGGGGGAGGCGAACACTGAAGCTTTCTTT
v_call: TRBV7-9; clone_size: once; d_call: .; j_call: TRBJ1-1; cdr3_aa: CASSSRDNEAFF; cdr3_nt: TGTGCCAGCAGCTCGAGGGACAATGAAGCTTTCTTT
v_call: TRBV6-1; clone_size: .; d_call: .; j_call: TRBJ2-5; cdr3_aa: CASSETSETQYF; cdr3_nt: TGTGCCAGCAGTGAAACAAGTGAGACCCAGTACTTC
v_call: TRBV24-1; clone_size: .; d_call: .; j_call: TRBJ2-2; cdr3_aa: CATSDPDMPTGELFF; cdr3_nt: TGTGCCACCAGTGACCCTGACATGCCCACCGGGGAGCTGTTTTTT
v_call: TRBV30; clone_size: .; d_call: .; j_call: TRBJ2-3; cdr3_aa: CAWALRADTQYF; cdr3_nt: TGTGCCTGGGCCCTTAGAGCAGATACGCAGTATTTT
v_call: TRBV20-1; clone_size: once; d_call: .; j_call: TRBJ2-1; cdr3_aa: CSARQPGEQFF; cdr3_nt: TGCAGTGCTCGACAACCTGGGGAGCAGTTCTTC
v_call: TRBV4-1; clone_size: once; d_call: .; j_call: TRBJ2-7; cdr3_aa: CASSPKMAGGTYEQYF; cdr3_nt: TGCGCCAGCAGCCCCAAGATGGCAGGAGGGACCTACGAGCAGTACTTC
v_call: TRBV19; clone_size: .; d_call: TRBD1; j_call: TRBJ1-2; cdr3_aa: CASSIQGAALDGYTF; cdr3_nt: TGTGCCAGTAGTATCCAGGGGGCGGCTCTCGATGGCTACACCTTC
v_call: TRBV19; clone_size: few; d_call: TRBD2; j_call: TRBJ2-3; cdr3_aa: CASSIRREGTDTQYF; cdr3_nt: TGTGCCAGTAGTATCCGCAGGGAGGGGACAGATACGCAGTATTTT
v_call: TRBV12-5; clone_size: .; d_call: TRBD1; j_call: TRBJ1-2; cdr3_aa: CASGSQGYGYTF; cdr3_nt: TGTGCTAGTGGGTCACAGGGGTATGGCTACACCTTC
v_call: TRBV6-5; clone_size: .; d_call: .; j_call: TRBJ2-1; cdr3_aa: CASGRSSSYNEQFF; cdr3_nt: TGTGCCAGCGGTAGGAGTAGCTCCTACAATGAGCAGTTCTTC
v_call: TRBV18; clone_size: .; d_call: TRBD1; j_call: TRBJ2-7; cdr3_aa: CASSPGETGGNEQYF; cdr3_nt: TGTGCCAGCTCACCAGGCGAGACAGGGGGCAACGAGCAGTACTTC
v_call: TRBV11-2; clone_size: .; d_call: .; j_call: TRBJ2-1; cdr3_aa: CASRRTMEEGNEQFF; cdr3_nt: TGTGCCAGCAGACGGACTATGGAGGAGGGTAATGAGCAGTTCTTC
v_call: TRBV30; clone_size: .; d_call: .; j_call: TRBJ1-4; cdr3_aa: CAWSDPRGRPTNEKLFF; cdr3_nt: TGTGCCTGGAGTGACCCCAGGGGACGGCCAACTAATGAAAAACTGTTTTTT
v_call: TRBV7-9; clone_size: .; d_call: .; j_call: TRBJ2-6; cdr3_aa: CASSLRWAGGLSGANVLTF; cdr3_nt: TGTGCCAGCAGCTTAAGGTGGGCAGGTGGCCTCTCTGGGGCCAACGTCCTGACTTTC
v_call: TRBV5-4; clone_size: .; d_call: TRBD1; j_call: TRBJ2-5; cdr3_aa: CASSLDRVYQETQYF; cdr3_nt: TGTGCCAGCAGCCTGGACAGGGTGTACCAAGAGACCCAGTACTTC
v_call: TRBV18; clone_size: .; d_call: TRBD1; j_call: TRBJ1-2; cdr3_aa: CASSPALTGGFGYTF; cdr3_nt: TGTGCCAGCTCACCAGCCTTGACAGGGGGGTTCGGCTACACCTTC
v_call: TRBV28; clone_size: .; d_call: .; j_call: TRBJ1-2; cdr3_aa: CASSGSGRRGYTF; cdr3_nt: TGTGCCAGCAGCGGGTCAGGTCGGAGGGGCTACACCTTC
v_call: TRBV3-1/TRBV3-2; clone_size: once; d_call: .; j_call: TRBJ2-1; cdr3_aa: CASSQSGRGTYNEQFF; cdr3_nt: TGTGCCAGCAGCCAATCGGGTCGGGGGACCTACAATGAGCAGTTCTTC
v_call: TRBV19; clone_size: .; d_call: TRBD1; j_call: TRBJ1-5; cdr3_aa: CASRDSLYSNQPQHF; cdr3_nt: TGTGCCTCCCGGGACAGCCTCTATAGCAATCAGCCCCAGCATTTT
v_call: TRBV20-1; clone_size: .; d_call: TRBD1; j_call: TRBJ1-1; cdr3_aa: CSASRAGGTEAFF; cdr3_nt: TGCAGTGCTAGTCGGGCAGGGGGGACTGAAGCTTTCTTT
v_call: TRBV30; clone_size: .; d_call: TRBD2; j_call: TRBJ2-3; cdr3_aa: CAWSPVGAGGTDTQYF; cdr3_nt: TGTGCCTGGAGCCCAGTAGGAGCGGGGGGCACAGATACGCAGTATTTT
v_call: TRBV10-2; clone_size: .; d_call: TRBD2; j_call: TRBJ2-3; cdr3_aa: CASSDQRGLTGTQYF; cdr3_nt: TGCGCCAGCAGTGACCAGCGGGGTTTGACGGGTACGCAGTATTTT
v_call: TRBV19; clone_size: .; d_call: .; j_call: TRBJ1-5; cdr3_aa: CASSPSTGYNQPQHF; cdr3_nt: TGTGCCAGTAGTCCTTCGACAGGATACAATCAGCCCCAGCATTTT
v_call: TRBV5-8; clone_size: few; d_call: .; j_call: TRBJ1-4; cdr3_aa: CASSRGVGTDEKLFF; cdr3_nt: TGTGCCAGCAGCCGGGGGGTGGGGACGGATGAAAAACTGTTTTTT
v_call: TRBV30; clone_size: .; d_call: TRBD2; j_call: TRBJ2-3; cdr3_aa: CAWSWSSGADTQYF; cdr3_nt: TGTGCCTGGAGTTGGAGTAGCGGGGCAGATACGCAGTATTTT
v_call: TRBV21-1; clone_size: .; d_call: .; j_call: TRBJ2-7; cdr3_aa: CASSERSGGPYEQYF; cdr3_nt: TGTGCCAGCAGCGAACGGAGCGGGGGGCCTTACGAGCAGTACTTC
v_call: TRBV11-3; clone_size: few; d_call: TRBD2; j_call: TRBJ2-3; cdr3_aa: CASSLDSGFGDTQYF; cdr3_nt: TGTGCCAGCAGCTTAGATAGCGGGTTTGGAGATACGCAGTATTTT
v_call: TRBV9; clone_size: .; d_call: .; j_call: TRBJ2-1; cdr3_aa: CASSVDYVSSYNEQFF; cdr3_nt: TGTGCCAGCAGCGTGGACTACGTGAGCTCCTACAATGAGCAGTTCTTC
v_call: TRBV7-6; clone_size: once; d_call: TRBD2; j_call: TRBJ2-3; cdr3_aa: CASSLGLAGGQDTQYF; cdr3_nt: TGTGCCAGCAGCTTAGGGCTAGCGGGGGGGCAAGATACGCAGTATTTT
v_call: TRBV29-1; clone_size: .; d_call: .; j_call: TRBJ1-2; cdr3_aa: CSVKGRGSHYGYTF; cdr3_nt: TGCAGCGTTAAGGGGCGTGGATCGCACTATGGCTACACCTTC
v_call: TRBV7-6; clone_size: few; d_call: TRBD1; j_call: TRBJ1-5; cdr3_aa: CASSPRAGGPSNQPQHF; cdr3_nt: TGTGCCAGCAGCCCAAGGGCAGGGGGCCCTAGCAATCAGCCCCAGCATTTT
v_call: TRBV7-2; clone_size: .; d_call: .; j_call: TRBJ1-6; cdr3_aa: CASSFWTEPNSPLHF; cdr3_nt: TGTGCCAGCAGCTTCTGGACAGAACCCAATTCACCCCTCCACTTT
v_call: TRBV4-1; clone_size: .; d_call: .; j_call: TRBJ2-6; cdr3_aa: CASSLRGVGANVLTF; cdr3_nt: TGCGCCAGCAGCCTTAGGGGTGTCGGGGCCAACGTCCTGACTTTC
v_call: TRBV6-5; clone_size: .; d_call: .; j_call: TRBJ2-1; cdr3_aa: CASSPQGYYNEQFF; cdr3_nt: TGTGCCAGCAGCCCGCAGGGGTATTACAATGAGCAGTTCTTC
v_call: TRBV6-6; clone_size: .; d_call: .; j_call: TRBJ1-2; cdr3_aa: CASSLGGIPNYGYTF; cdr3_nt: TGTGCCAGCTCGTTAGGAGGGATCCCTAACTATGGCTACACCTTC
v_call: TRBV10-3; clone_size: .; d_call: TRBD1; j_call: TRBJ2-7; cdr3_aa: CAISYGQGRSYEQYF; cdr3_nt: TGTGCCATCTCCTACGGACAGGGGAGATCCTACGAGCAGTACTTC